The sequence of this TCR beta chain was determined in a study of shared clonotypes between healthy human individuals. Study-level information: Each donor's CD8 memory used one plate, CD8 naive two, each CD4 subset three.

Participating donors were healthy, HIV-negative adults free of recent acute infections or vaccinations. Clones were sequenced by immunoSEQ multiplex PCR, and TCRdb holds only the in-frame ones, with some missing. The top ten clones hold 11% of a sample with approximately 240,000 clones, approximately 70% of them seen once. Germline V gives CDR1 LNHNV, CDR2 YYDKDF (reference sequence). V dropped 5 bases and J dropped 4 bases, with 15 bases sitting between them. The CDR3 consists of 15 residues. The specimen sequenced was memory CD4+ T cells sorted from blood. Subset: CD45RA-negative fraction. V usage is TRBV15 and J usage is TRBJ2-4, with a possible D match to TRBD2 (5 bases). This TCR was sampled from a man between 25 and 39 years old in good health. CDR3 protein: CATSPLVTGKNIQYF. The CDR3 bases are TGTGCCACCAGCCCTCTAGTTACGGGGAAAAACATTCAGTACTTC. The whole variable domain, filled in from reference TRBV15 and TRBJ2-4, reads DAMVIQNPRYQVTQFGKPVTLSCSQTLNHNVMYWYQQKSSQAPKLLFHYYDKDFNNEADTPDNFQSRRPNTSFCFLDIRSPGLGDTAMYLCATSPLVTGKNIQYFGAGTRLSVL.